Listed below are T cell receptor beta chains from one sample, sequenced in a study of T cells in Graves' hyperthyroidism and ophthalmopathy. TCRdb reanalysed the multiplex PCR reads using MiXCR and keeps one entry per CDR3 protein. Altogether fewer than 850,000 distinct CDR3 sequences are present, roughly a sixth being singletons, with the ten largest covering about 14%. Sequencing was carried out using blood. The origin of the receptors is a man between 50 and 59 years old with Graves' hyperthyroidism. CDR3s include the opening cysteine and the closing phenylalanine or tryptophan. The D gene is left open where the match is weak. Not all rows give a size; the values are once, few, many and, for expanded clones, a class.

J,D,size,V,CDR3,DNA
TRBJ2-5,-,many,TRBV27,CASGGVRETQYF,TGTGCCAGCGGAGGGGTTAGGGAGACCCAGTACTTC
TRBJ2-1,-,-,TRBV30,CAWSVLGLPRGEQFF,TGTGCCTGGAGTGTACTCGGACTCCCGAGGGGTGAGCAGTTCTTC
TRBJ2-1,TRBD2,few,TRBV27,CASSLPGLAGGFLIF,TGTGCCAGCAGTTTGCCAGGACTAGCGGGAGGTTTCCTTATCTTC
TRBJ1-1,-,-,TRBV7-8,CASGKRGTEAFF,TGTGCCAGCGGTAAGAGGGGAACTGAAGCTTTCTTT
TRBJ1-1,-,many,TRBV28,CASSRASGLNTEAFF,TGTGCCAGCAGTCGTGCCTCAGGGTTGAACACTGAAGCTTTCTTT
TRBJ2-1,-,-,TRBV18,CASSPVRYNEQFF,TGTGCCAGCTCACCAGTACGCTACAATGAGCAGTTCTTC
TRBJ2-1,-,-,TRBV20-1,CSATGGLRPKDYNEQFF,TGCAGCGCCACCGGGGGGCTTCGGCCGAAAGATTACAATGAGCAGTTCTTC
TRBJ2-3,-,-,TRBV6-5,CASSPRQVRGTQYF,TGTGCCAGCAGTCCTCGACAGGTCCGGGGTACGCAGTATTTT
TRBJ2-5,-,-,TRBV12-3/TRBV12-4,CASSKTDQETQYF,TGTGCCAGCAGTAAGACCGATCAAGAGACCCAGTACTTC
TRBJ2-1,-,few,TRBV28,CARGDSAQFF,TGTGCCAGGGGGGACTCCGCACAGTTCTTC
TRBJ2-5,-,many,TRBV6-1,CASSEQTGFQETQYF,TGTGCCAGCAGTGAACAGACAGGATTCCAAGAGACCCAGTACTTC
TRBJ1-1,-,few,TRBV28,CASSFITGTEAFF,TGTGCCAGCAGTTTCATAACTGGGACTGAAGCTTTCTTT
TRBJ2-7,-,many,TRBV18,CASSGTGLYEQYF,TGTGCCAGCTCAGGAACAGGGCTGTACGAGCAGTACTTC
TRBJ2-2,-,few,TRBV13,CASSLKGGTYNTGGLFF,TGTGCCAGCAGCTTAAAGGGAGGGACATACAACACCGGGGGGCTGTTTTTT
TRBJ2-7,-,-,TRBV18,CASSPAREEHEQYF,TGTGCCAGCTCACCAGCCCGAGAGGAGCACGAGCAGTACTTC
TRBJ1-4,-,many,TRBV6-1,CASRALERTNEKLFF,TGTGCCAGCAGGGCTCTGGAACGGACTAATGAAAAACTGTTTTTT
TRBJ1-4,TRBD1,-,TRBV29-1,CSVEEWEGAREKLFF,TGCAGCGTTGAAGAATGGGAGGGGGCCCGGGAAAAACTGTTTTTT
TRBJ2-7,TRBD2,few,TRBV20-1,CSAEGTSGNVYEQYF,TGCAGTGCCGAAGGGACTAGCGGAAATGTCTACGAGCAGTACTTC
TRBJ1-2,TRBD1,-,TRBV30,CAWTEQGTNYGYTF,TGTGCCTGGACCGAACAGGGGACCAACTATGGCTACACCTTC
TRBJ2-1,-,many,TRBV7-2,CASSLLQVANEQFF,TGTGCCAGCAGCTTACTACAGGTAGCCAACGAGCAGTTCTTC
TRBJ1-1,TRBD1,many,TRBV6-5,CASINDRAAEAFF,TGTGCCAGCATCAACGACAGGGCCGCTGAAGCTTTCTTT
TRBJ1-2,-,few,TRBV28,CASTEDGDGYTF,TGTGCCAGCACTGAGGACGGTGATGGCTACACCTTC
TRBJ1-1,-,many,TRBV27,CASSLGTLNTEAFF,TGTGCCAGCAGTTTGGGAACCTTGAACACTGAAGCTTTCTTT
TRBJ2-1,TRBD2,-,TRBV27,CASSYTLSGRATSEQFF,TGTGCCAGCAGTTACACCCTCAGCGGGAGGGCCACTAGTGAGCAGTTCTTC
TRBJ2-3,-,many,TRBV10-3,CATGGPTDTQYF,TGTGCCACCGGGGGTCCCACAGATACGCAGTATTTT
TRBJ2-1,TRBD2,few,TRBV5-1,CASSFGGRVDEQFF,TGCGCCAGCAGCTTCGGCGGGAGGGTCGATGAGCAGTTCTTC
TRBJ2-5,-,many,TRBV11-2,CASSYGQRETQYF,TGTGCCAGCAGCTACGGACAGCGGGAGACCCAGTACTTC
TRBJ2-7,-,many,TRBV28,CASGASYEQYF,TGTGCCAGCGGAGCGTCCTACGAGCAGTACTTC
TRBJ1-6,TRBD1,-,TRBV7-2,CASSLEGQGLSPLHF,TGTGCCAGCAGCTTAGAGGGACAGGGGTTGTCACCCCTCCACTTT
TRBJ2-1,-,many,TRBV12-3/TRBV12-4,CASSSNWGLNEQFF,TGTGCCAGCAGTTCGAACTGGGGCCTTAATGAGCAGTTCTTC
TRBJ1-2,-,-,TRBV19,CASSISPAAKLRGYTF,TGTGCCAGTAGTATTTCGCCTGCTGCCAAGCTAAGAGGCTACACCTTC
TRBJ2-2,TRBD2,many,TRBV28,CASIGTSGSWVKTGELFF,TGTGCCAGTATTGGGACTAGCGGGAGTTGGGTCAAAACCGGGGAGCTGTTTTTT